These 25 T cell receptor beta chains were all obtained from the same sample, sequenced in a study of beta chain features in type 1 diabetes (dated by TCRdb to the late 2010s). Library preparation used the immunoSEQ multiplex PCR assay. All of the isolated RNA was reverse transcribed with the High Capacity cDNA Reverse Transcription Kit, so expressed TCRB transcripts were sequenced. This is the immuneACCESS table as TCRdb keeps it, with only in-frame sequences that have V and J called. A part of the clones is gone; compared with another copy, unresolved V genes explain less than half, and the rest is unexplained. The sample data list hundreds of thousands of clones, and roughly 14% of these were observed just once. The ten largest clones add up to 0.03% to 0.04% of the sample. The specimen was naive CD4+ T cells from blood. Explained via the paper, the cell subset or site label denotes: true naive CD4+ T cells. These receptors all stem from a man aged 25-45 years in good health.

About this clone: The sample holds other DNA sequences that translate to the same CDR3. DNA of the CDR3: TGTGCCTGGAGTGTTAGCTCTGGAAACACCATATATTTT. Translated: CAWSVSSGNTIYF. This chain uses TRBV30 with TRBJ1-3; D gene unclear. The CDR3 has 13 amino acids. V lost 0 bases, J lost 0 bases, and 3 bases lay in between. CDR1 GTSNPN and CDR2 SVGIG come from the germline V gene (reference sequence).

V is TRBV30 and J is TRBJ2-2; the D is unclear. Germline V CDR1 and CDR2: GTSNPN, SVGIG (reference sequence). The V gene lost 3 bases and the J gene lost 4 bases, with 9 bases spanning the gap. This CDR3 has 13 residues. The CDR3 DNA follows: TGTGCCTGGAGACCCACCGGCACCGGGGAGCTGTTTTTT. Its translation: CAWRPTGTGELFF.

This clone was seen a few times. The rearrangement uses TRBV2 and TRBJ2-3, with D perhaps TRBD1 or TRBD2 (5 bases each). CDR1 SNHLY and CDR2 FYNNEI come from the germline V gene. V was cut by 4 bases and J by 2 bases, with 10 bases left in between. CDR3 length: 14 amino acids. The CDR3 is CASSAGTNTDTQYF. Here the CDR3 DNA reads TGTGCCAGCAGTGCGGGGACGAACACAGATACGCAGTATTTT.

The chain has TRBV19 and TRBJ1-1, with D possibly being TRBD1 (5 bases). CDR3 length equals 14 residues. V was pared by 5 bases and J by 1 base, with 11 bases between. The V gene's germline CDR1 is LNHDA and CDR2 SQIVND (reference sequence). The CDR3 region has the DNA TGTGCCAGTAGTTTCGGACACGCGAACACTGAAGCTTTCTTT. It is translated as CASSFGHANTEAFF. The whole variable domain, filled in from reference TRBV19 and TRBJ1-1, reads DGGITQSPKYLFRKEGQNVTLSCEQNLNHDAMYWYRQDPGQGLRLIYYSQIVNDFQKGDIAEGYSVSREKKESFPLTVTSAQKNPTAFYLCASSFGHANTEAFFGQGTRLTVV.

This clone was seen a handful of times. The rearrangement uses TRBV18 and TRBJ2-7; 9 bases fit TRBD1. Germline-derived CDR1 and CDR2 are KGHSH and LQKENI. CDR3 length: 16 amino acids. V gave up 5 bases and J gave up 5 bases; unmatched junction bases: 13. The CDR3 DNA sequence: TGTGCCAGCTCATCCCTACCCGGGACAGGGTCCCACGAGCAGTACGTC. Translating gives CASSSLPGTGSHEQYV.

In its sample, this clone was seen a few times. The rearrangement joins TRBV4-3 to TRBJ2-1; no reliable D call. The CDR3 consists of 13 residues. V lost 0 bases and J 6 bases, leaving 6 bases between the germline ends. The germline gives CDR1 LGHNA, CDR2 YSLEER. DNA of the CDR3: TGCGCCAGCAGCCAAGATTACCCCAATGAGCAGTTCTTC. Amino acid sequence: CASSQDYPNEQFF.

V and J are TRBV29-1 and TRBJ1-1; no firm D call. The ends were cut back, 4 bases at V and 2 bases at J, with 11 bases in the middle. This CDR3 is 13 amino acids long. Germline V gene lookup returns CDR1 SQVTM and CDR2 ANQGSEA. The CDR3 sequence: CSVVLGTNTEAFF. In DNA, the CDR3 is TGCAGCGTTGTACTCGGCACAAACACTGAAGCTTTCTTT.

This chain links TRBV9 with TRBJ2-3; perhaps TRBD2 as D (6 bases). Trimming cost V 4 bases and J 0 bases, with 15 bases left between them. The length of the CDR3 is 16 residues. Per germline, CDR1 SGDLS and CDR2 YYNGEE. The CDR3 coding sequence is TGTGCCAGCAGCCCCTTGGGGGGAGCTAGCACAGATACGCAGTATTTT. Translation: CASSPLGGASTDTQYF.

The chain has TRBV6-6 and TRBJ2-1, with 8 nucleotides matching TRBD2. V was clipped by 10 bases and J by 6 bases; unmatched bases: 8. CDR1 and CDR2 (germline): MNHNY, SVGAGI (reference sequence). This CDR3 comprises 13 residues. CDR3 bases: TGTGCCACGGACGGGAGGGCCCCCAATGAGCAGTTCTTC. Translating gives CATDGRAPNEQFF.

This clone has only a few counts. V usage is TRBV11-2 and J usage is TRBJ1-2; no firm D call. The germline V and J ends were trimmed by 3 bases and 3 bases, with 11 bases remaining between them. The CDR3 runs to 14 residues. Germline assignment: CDR1 SGHAT and CDR2 FQNNGV. CDR3 amino acids: CASSFRVLDYGYTF. The CDR3 DNA reads as TGTGCCAGCAGCTTTCGGGTTTTGGACTATGGCTACACCTTC.

The V and J genes are TRBV6-1 and TRBJ1-2; a weak D match, TRBD1 (6 bases). The CDR3 extends over 15 amino acids. V shed 4 bases and J shed 5 bases, with 17 bases lying between them. The germline V gene has CDR1 MNHNS and CDR2 SASEGT. CDR3 in amino acids: CASSAIGQFDYGYTF. DNA of the CDR3: TGTGCCAGCAGTGCTATTGGACAGTTCGATTATGGCTACACCTTC.

The chain has TRBV27 and TRBJ2-1, with D perhaps TRBD1 (6 bases). The CDR3 runs 17 residues. Germline CDR1 and CDR2: MNHEY and SMNVEV (reference sequence). V shed 6 bases and J shed 2 bases, with 20 bases lying between them. This CDR3 is CASSLPQGRGTYNEQFF. The CDR3 nucleotides are TGTGCCAGCAGCCTTCCCCAGGGGAGAGGGACCTACAATGAGCAGTTCTTC.

J is TRBJ1-2 and V is TRBV6-1; D might be TRBD1 (6 bases). With 3 bases removed from V and 14 bases from J, the gap between germline ends came to 13 bases. This CDR3 is 11 amino acids long. Looked up from germline, CDR1 is MNHNS and CDR2 is SASEGT. For the CDR3, the DNA is TGTGCCAGCAGTGATAGGGCAGGGGTAACCTTC. Its protein product is CASSDRAGVTF.

This clone was seen only a few times. The chain links TRBV29-1 to TRBJ1-2; 7 bases line up with TRBD1. Germline assignment: CDR1 SQVTM and CDR2 ANQGSEA. This CDR3 is built from 15 residues. The junction had 11 bases not matched to a gene; V was cut back by 5 bases and J by 2 bases. The CDR3 reads CSVTMGQLLNYGYTF. The DNA of the CDR3 is TGCAGCGTTACGATGGGACAGTTACTGAACTATGGCTACACCTTC.

This clone has just a few counts. V usage is TRBV7-2 and J usage is TRBJ2-7, with 7 bases lining up with TRBD2. The germline CDR1 and CDR2 sequences are SGHTA and FQGNSA. This CDR3 has 14 residues. V shed 2 bases and J 3 bases; nucleotides not matched to a gene: 4. CDR3 sequence: CASSLQAGDYEQYF. CDR3 bases: TGTGCCAGCAGCTTACAGGCGGGGGACTACGAGCAGTACTTC.

In its sample, this clone was seen a few times. Mismatch with germline at one junction end may stem from a read error. J is TRBJ2-2 and V is TRBV7-7; TRBD2 agrees at 13 bases. The CDR3 has 18 amino acids. Germline V lookup: CDR1 SSHAT, CDR2 FNYEAQ (reference sequence). The CDR3 DNA sequence: TGTGCTAGCAGCTACGGACTAGCGGGAGCGGGAAACACCGGGGAGCTGTTTTTT. As protein: CASSYGLAGAGNTGELFF.

The chain joins TRBV7-3 to TRBJ2-5; possibly TRBD2 for D (6 bases). Per germline, CDR1 SGHTA and CDR2 FQGTGA. CDR3 length: 13 amino acids. V was trimmed by 2 bases and J by 3 bases, leaving 7 bases between them. CDR3: CASSLGGKETQYF. The CDR3 nucleotides are TGTGCCAGCAGCTTAGGCGGGAAAGAGACCCAGTACTTC.

The J gene is TRBJ1-6, the V gene TRBV7-2; 8 bases line up with TRBD1. The CDR3 sequence is 13 residues long. CDR1 and CDR2 from the germline V gene are SGHTA and FQGNSA. V was clipped by 5 bases and J by 9 bases; unmatched bases: 3. This CDR3 reads CASSPDRGSPLHF. DNA of the CDR3: TGTGCCAGCAGCCCTGACAGGGGTTCACCCCTCCACTTT.

The chain links TRBV4-3 to TRBJ2-1, with TRBD1 as a possible D gene (7 bases). V was cut by 1 base and J by 0 bases, with 16 bases left in between. The CDR3 spans 18 residues. Per germline, CDR1 LGHNA and CDR2 YSLEER. The CDR3 sequence: CASSQGRKEGASYNEQFF. CDR3 nucleotides: TGCGCCAGCAGCCAAGGTCGAAAGGAGGGGGCCTCCTACAATGAGCAGTTCTTC.

This chain joins TRBV7-8 and TRBJ2-7, with a weak D call TRBD2 (6 bases). V gave up 4 bases and J gave up 0 bases, with 16 bases separating them. CDR3 size: 16 residues. The germline gives CDR1 SGHVS, CDR2 FQNEAQ. The CDR3 is CASSSQPAGSSYEQYV. DNA of the CDR3: TGTGCCAGCAGCTCCCAGCCGGCCGGGAGCTCCTACGAGCAGTACGTC.

This clone was found a few times. The chain is built from TRBV10-3 and TRBJ2-5; 10 nucleotides align to TRBD2. V lost 4 bases, J lost 5 bases, and 1 base stayed unmatched. CDR3 size: 13 residues. Germline loops: CDR1 ENHRY, CDR2 SYGVKD. The CDR3 DNA reads as TGTGCCATCAGTGCTAGCGGGGGTGAGACCCAGTACTTC. It is translated as CAISASGGETQYF.

This clone was seen a few times. The chain joins TRBV9 to TRBJ2-3, with 8 bases that match TRBD2. CDR3 length: 14 amino acids. J lost 5 bases, V lost 4 bases, and 6 bases had no gene match. In germline, CDR1 is SGDLS, CDR2 YYNGEE. The CDR3 region has the DNA TGTGCCAGCAGCTACATAGCGGGGCAAGATACGCAGTATTTT. This sequence encodes CASSYIAGQDTQYF.

Note on this clone: In the same sample, other DNA sequences code for this CDR3. J is TRBJ2-3 and V is TRBV30; no definite D call. Germline CDR1 reads GTSNPN; CDR2 reads SVGIG (reference sequence). With 1 base removed from V and 4 bases from J, the gap between germline ends came to 6 bases. The CDR3 covers 12 residues. The DNA for the CDR3 is TGTGCCTGGAGTGCTGGGGCAGATACGCAGTATTTT. Its translation: CAWSAGADTQYF.

With regard to this clone: The sample carries other DNA sequences with the same CDR3. The V and J genes are TRBV10-3 and TRBJ2-7, with D unresolved. Trimming pared 6 bases from V and 2 bases from J, leaving 8 bases between. The germline V gene encodes CDR1 ENHRY and CDR2 SYGVKD. The CDR3 length is 12 residues. CDR3 DNA sequence: TGTGCCATCAGCCAAGATCCCTACGAGCAGTACTTC. This gives the protein CAISQDPYEQYF.

This chain joins TRBV5-1 and TRBJ1-6, with a weak D call TRBD1 (5 bases). The germline V and J ends were trimmed by 5 bases and 7 bases, with 13 bases remaining between them. Germline CDR1 and CDR2: SGHRS and YFSETQ. The CDR3 sequence is 14 residues long. CDR3 coding DNA: TGCGCCAGCAGATATCGGGGGGAGAATTCACCCCTCCACTTT. It is translated as CASRYRGENSPLHF.